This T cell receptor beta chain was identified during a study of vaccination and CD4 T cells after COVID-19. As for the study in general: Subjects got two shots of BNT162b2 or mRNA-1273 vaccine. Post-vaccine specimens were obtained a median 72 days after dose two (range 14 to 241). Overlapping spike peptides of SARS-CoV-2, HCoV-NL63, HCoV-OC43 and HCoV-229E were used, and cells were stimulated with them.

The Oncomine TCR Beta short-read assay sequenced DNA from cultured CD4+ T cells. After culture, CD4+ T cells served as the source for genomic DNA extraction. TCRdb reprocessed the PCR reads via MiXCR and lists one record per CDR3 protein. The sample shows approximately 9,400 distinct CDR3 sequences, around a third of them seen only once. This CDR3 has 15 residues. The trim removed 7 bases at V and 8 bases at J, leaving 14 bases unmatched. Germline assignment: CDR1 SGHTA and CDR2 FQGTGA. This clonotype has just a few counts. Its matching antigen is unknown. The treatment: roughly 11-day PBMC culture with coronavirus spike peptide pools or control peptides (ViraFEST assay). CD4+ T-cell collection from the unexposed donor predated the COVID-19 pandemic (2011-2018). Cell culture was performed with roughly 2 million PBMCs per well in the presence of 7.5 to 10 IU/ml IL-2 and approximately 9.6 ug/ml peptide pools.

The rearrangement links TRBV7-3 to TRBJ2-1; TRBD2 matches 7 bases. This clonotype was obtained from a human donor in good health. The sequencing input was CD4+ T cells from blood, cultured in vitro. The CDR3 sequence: CASNTQGGPVDEQFF. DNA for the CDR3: TGTGCCAGCAATACGCAGGGAGGGCCTGTGGATGAGCAGTTCTTC.